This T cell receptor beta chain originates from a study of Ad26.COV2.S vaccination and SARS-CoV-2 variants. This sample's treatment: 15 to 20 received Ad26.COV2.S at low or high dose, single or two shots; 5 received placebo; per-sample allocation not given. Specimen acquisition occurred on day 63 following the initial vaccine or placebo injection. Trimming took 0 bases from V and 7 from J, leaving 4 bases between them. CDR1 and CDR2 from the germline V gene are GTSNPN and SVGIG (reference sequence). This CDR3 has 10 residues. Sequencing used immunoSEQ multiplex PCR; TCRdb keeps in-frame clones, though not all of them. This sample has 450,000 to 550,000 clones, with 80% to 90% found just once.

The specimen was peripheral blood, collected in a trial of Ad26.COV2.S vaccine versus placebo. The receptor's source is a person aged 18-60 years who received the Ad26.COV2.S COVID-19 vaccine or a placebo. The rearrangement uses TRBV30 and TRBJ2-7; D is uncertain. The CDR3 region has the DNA TGTGCCTGGAGTGTACCGGAGCAGTACTTC. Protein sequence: CAWSVPEQYF.